The T cell receptor beta chain under discussion was sequenced for a study of shared clonotypes between healthy human individuals. The repertoire was sequenced with immunoSEQ multiplex PCR; TCRdb's copy has only in-frame clones and lacks some. The sample consists of hundreds of thousands of clones, about 96% of them appearing once. Study-wide results and caveats: Between several donors, naive CD4 clonotypes were shared at a level of about 5%. Richness estimates generally favored naive over memory subsets.

To note about this clone: Its antigen is undetermined.

Germline-derived CDR1 and CDR2 are SGHTA and FQGNSA. CDR3 length equals 15 residues. V was trimmed by 1 base and J by 4 bases, leaving 11 bases between them. The chain is built from TRBV7-2 and TRBJ1-5; D ambiguous. The TCR originated in a young man in good health. Sequencing input: memory CD8+ T cells sorted from blood. This sample's subset: CD45RO+ cells pooled with CCR7-negative TemRA cells. The CDR3 sequence: CASSLGGLGNQPQHF. The DNA for the CDR3 is TGTGCCAGCAGCTTAGGAGGGCTGGGGAATCAGCCCCAGCATTTT.